This entry is about one T cell receptor (beta chain). The data belong to a study of CD8+ T cells in alopecia areata. Study overall: The percentage of affected scalp area served as the score of severity for treated patients.

Specified treatment: oral pan-JAK inhibitor, 5-10 mg twice daily. Isolated RNA was reverse transcribed into cDNA used as the sequencing template. Clones were sequenced by immunoSEQ multiplex PCR, and TCRdb holds only the in-frame ones, with some missing. The table records about 140,000 clones, roughly nine tenths of them present only once. V shed 6 bases, J shed 4 bases, and the junction held 9 bases outside the gene matches. The germline CDR1 and CDR2 sequences are PRHDT and FYEKMQ (reference sequence). There are 15 residues in the CDR3. This chain joins TRBV13 and TRBJ2-1, with 7 bases identical to TRBD2. This sample comprised CD8+ T cells sorted from blood, obtained at week 4, from a patient treated with tofacitinib. This TCR derives from a human donor with alopecia areata. The CDR3 loop is CASSERAGEYNEQFF. The CDR3 DNA sequence: TGTGCCAGCAGTGAAAGGGCGGGAGAATACAATGAGCAGTTCTTC.